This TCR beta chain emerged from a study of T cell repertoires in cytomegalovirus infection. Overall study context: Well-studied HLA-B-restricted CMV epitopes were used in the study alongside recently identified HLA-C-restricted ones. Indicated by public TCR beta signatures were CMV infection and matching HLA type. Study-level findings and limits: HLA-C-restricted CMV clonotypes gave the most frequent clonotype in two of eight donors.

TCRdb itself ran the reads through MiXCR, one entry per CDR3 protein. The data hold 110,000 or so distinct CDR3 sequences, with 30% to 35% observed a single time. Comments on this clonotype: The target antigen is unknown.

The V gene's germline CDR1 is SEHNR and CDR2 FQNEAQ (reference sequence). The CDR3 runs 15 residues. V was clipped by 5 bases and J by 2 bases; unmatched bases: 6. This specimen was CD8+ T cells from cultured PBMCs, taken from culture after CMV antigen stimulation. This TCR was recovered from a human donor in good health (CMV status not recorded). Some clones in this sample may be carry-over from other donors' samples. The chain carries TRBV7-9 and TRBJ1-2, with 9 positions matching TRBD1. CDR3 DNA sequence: TGTGCCAGCAGCCAGCCGGGACAGGGAAACTATGGCTACACCTTC. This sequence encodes CASSQPGQGNYGYTF. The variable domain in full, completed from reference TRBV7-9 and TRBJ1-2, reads DTGVSQNPRHKITKRGQNVTFRCDPISEHNRLYWYRQTLGQGPEFLTYFQNEAQLEKSRLLSDRFSAERPKGSFSTLEIQRTEQGDSAMYLCASSQPGQGNYGYTFGSGTRLTVV.